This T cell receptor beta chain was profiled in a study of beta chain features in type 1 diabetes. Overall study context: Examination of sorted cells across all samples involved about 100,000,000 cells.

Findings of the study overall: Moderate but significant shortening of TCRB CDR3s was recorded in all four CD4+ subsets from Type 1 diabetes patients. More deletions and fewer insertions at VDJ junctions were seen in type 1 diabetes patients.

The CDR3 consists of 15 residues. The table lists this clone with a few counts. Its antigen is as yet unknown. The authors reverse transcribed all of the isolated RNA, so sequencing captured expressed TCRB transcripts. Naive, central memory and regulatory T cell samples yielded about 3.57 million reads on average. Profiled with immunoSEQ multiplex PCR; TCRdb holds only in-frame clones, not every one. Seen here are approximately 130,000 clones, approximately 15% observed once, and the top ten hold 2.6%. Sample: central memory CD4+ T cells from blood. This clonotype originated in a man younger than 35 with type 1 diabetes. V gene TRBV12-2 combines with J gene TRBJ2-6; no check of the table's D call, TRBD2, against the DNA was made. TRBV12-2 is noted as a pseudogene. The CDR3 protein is CASRLGDPGANVLTF. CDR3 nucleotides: TGTGCAAGTCGCTTAGGAGATCCTGGGGCCAACGTCCTGACTTTC.